These 19 T cell receptor beta chains originate from one sample sequenced in a study of T cell repertoires in cytomegalovirus infection. TCRdb itself ran the reads through MiXCR, one entry per CDR3 protein. The sample includes 110,000 to 150,000 distinct CDR3 sequences, 30% to 40% of them seen just once. No antigen is known for these receptors. The sequencing here drew on CD8+ T cells from cultured PBMCs, taken from culture after CMV antigen stimulation. These receptors came from a human donor in good health (CMV status not recorded). Some clones in this sample may be carry-over from other donors' samples.

Of note for this clonotype: Mismatch with germline at one junction end may stem from a read error. The chain has TRBV12-3 or TRBV12-4 and TRBJ1-1; TRBD1 is a possible D gene (6 bases). The CDR3 totals 17 residues. The CDR3 region is CAGSFTPGQLPNTEAFF. CDR3 in DNA: TGTGCCGGCAGTTTCACCCCGGGACAACTCCCGAACACTGAAGCTTTCTTT.

This clonotype was observed a handful of times. The chain carries TRBV12-3 or TRBV12-4 and TRBJ2-7; D unclear. This CDR3 is built from 14 residues. Trimming removed 3 bases at V and 3 bases at J, with 12 bases between. The CDR3 sequence is CASSLNDDFYEQYF. CDR3 sequence (DNA): TGTGCCAGCAGTTTGAACGATGATTTCTACGAGCAGTACTTC.

J is TRBJ2-5 and V is TRBV11-2; D could derive from TRBD1 or TRBD2 (6 bases each). This CDR3 contains 16 residues. Trimming took 2 bases from V and 5 from J, leaving 18 bases between them. Germline V gives CDR1 SGHAT, CDR2 FQNNGV. The CDR3 loop reads CASSLLTGGGFETQYF. The CDR3 DNA is TGTGCCAGCAGCTTATTAACAGGAGGGGGATTCGAGACCCAGTACTTC.

This clonotype has ten or more counts. CDR3 nucleotide sequence: TGCGCCAGCAGCCAAACCCAGGGGGCTGAAGCTTTCTTT. It codes for CASSQTQGAEAFF. This chain joins TRBV4-1 and TRBJ1-1, with 7 positions matching TRBD1. Trimming at V came to 2 bases and at J to 6 bases, leaving 3 bases not matched to a gene. The V gene's germline CDR1 is MGHRA and CDR2 YSYEKL. The CDR3 length is 13 residues.

This chain links TRBV20-1 with TRBJ2-1, with 8 bases identical to TRBD2. In germline, CDR1 is DFQATT, CDR2 SNEGSKA (reference sequence). Trimming at V came to 8 bases and at J to 0 bases, leaving 6 bases not matched to a gene. CDR3 size: 14 residues. This CDR3 reads CSRGGASSYNEQFF. In DNA form, the CDR3 reads TGCAGTCGGGGGGGGGCGAGCTCCTACAATGAGCAGTTCTTC.

The chain links TRBV25-1 to TRBJ2-2; 10 positions agree with TRBD1. CDR3 size: 17 residues. CDR1 MGHDK and CDR2 SYGVNS come from the germline V gene. Unmatched junction bases numbered 8, after V lost 5 bases and J lost 2 bases. The CDR3 loop reads CASSTLRTGGNTGELFF. The CDR3 DNA reads as TGTGCCAGCAGTACGTTAAGGACAGGGGGAAACACCGGGGAGCTGTTTTTT.

The table lists this clonotype with a few counts. The rearrangement joins TRBV9 to TRBJ2-2; D is ambiguous. This CDR3 spans 15 amino acids. Germline V gene lookup returns CDR1 SGDLS and CDR2 YYNGEE. V lost 0 bases to trimming and J lost 4 bases, with 10 bases between them. CDR3 coding DNA: TGTGCCAGCAGCGTAGGTCAGGTAACCACCGGGGAGCTGTTTTTT. This encodes CASSVGQVTTGELFF.

The V and J genes are TRBV4-1 and TRBJ2-3; perhaps TRBD1 as D (5 bases). CDR3 size: 16 residues. V was pared by 5 bases and J by 2 bases, with 17 bases between. Per the germline V gene, CDR1 is MGHRA and CDR2 is YSYEKL. In DNA, the CDR3 is TGCGCCAGCAGCTACTTGGGGCCAGGATCCACAGATACGCAGTATTTT. Its translation is CASSYLGPGSTDTQYF.

This clonotype has more than one count but fewer than ten. This chain uses TRBV7-8 with TRBJ2-7; 10 nucleotides match TRBD1. Germline loops: CDR1 SGHVS, CDR2 FQNEAQ. This CDR3 is built from 13 residues. V lost 5 bases, J lost 5 bases, and 3 bases stayed unmatched. The CDR3 loop reads CASSQGTGDEQYF. CDR3 DNA: TGTGCCAGCAGCCAGGGGACAGGGGACGAGCAGTACTTC.

This clonotype has a handful of counts. J is TRBJ2-7 and V is TRBV11-2, with D possibly matching TRBD2 (5 bases). The CDR3 runs to 15 residues. Germline CDR1 reads SGHAT; CDR2 reads FQNNGV. Trimming pared 2 bases from V and 0 bases from J, leaving 11 bases between. The CDR3 reads CASSLTAANSYEQYF. For the CDR3, the DNA is TGTGCCAGCAGCTTAACAGCGGCAAACTCCTACGAGCAGTACTTC.

Worth noting for this clonotype: A much more abundant neighbour one base away suggests this may be a read error. The chain links TRBV7-6 to TRBJ2-1, with TRBD2 as a possible D gene (6 bases). Germline CDR1 SGHVS, CDR2 FNYEAQ. This CDR3 contains 13 residues. V lost 3 bases to trimming and J lost 3 bases, with 6 bases between them. For the CDR3, the DNA is TGTGCCAGCAGCTTCGGGGGCTACAATGAGCAGTTCTTC. Protein sequence: CASSFGGYNEQFF.

This clonotype was observed many times. The chain couples TRBV7-2 to TRBJ1-2, with D possibly being TRBD1 (6 bases). Germline loops: CDR1 SGHTA, CDR2 FQGNSA. The ends were cut back, 1 base at V and 0 bases at J, with 12 bases in the middle. The CDR3 contains 16 residues. This CDR3 reads CASSLEDSNPNYGYTF. CDR3 DNA: TGTGCCAGCAGCTTAGAGGACAGTAATCCTAACTATGGCTACACCTTC.

The chain joins TRBV4-1 to TRBJ2-2; 10 bases align to TRBD2. J was trimmed by 1 base and V by 3 bases; bases with no gene match: 2. CDR3 length: 16 residues. Per the germline V gene, CDR1 is MGHRA and CDR2 is YSYEKL. The CDR3 region is CASSHPSGGNTGELFF. CDR3 coding DNA: TGCGCCAGCAGCCACCCTAGCGGGGGGAACACCGGGGAGCTGTTTTTT.

This clonotype was observed many times. V is TRBV12-3 or TRBV12-4 and J is TRBJ2-1, with no clear D. The CDR3 is 12 residues long. Trimming stripped 1 base from V and 6 bases from J, with 4 bases between. The CDR3 loop reads CASSLGPNEQFF. DNA for the CDR3: TGTGCCAGCAGTTTAGGGCCCAATGAGCAGTTCTTC.

This chain joins TRBV7-8 and TRBJ2-7; TRBD2 aligns across 10 bases. The junction had 4 bases not matched to a gene; V was cut back by 2 bases and J by 3 bases. From germline, CDR1 is SGHVS and CDR2 FQNEAQ. CDR3 length equals 15 residues. The CDR3 DNA follows: TGTGCCAGCAGCTTACTAGCGGGGGCCATCTACGAGCAGTACTTC. Protein product: CASSLLAGAIYEQYF.

V usage is TRBV7-9 and J usage is TRBJ2-1, with TRBD2 matching 10 bases. This CDR3 has 17 residues. Germline CDR1 is SEHNR and CDR2 is FQNEAQ (reference sequence). After removal of 5 bases from V and 7 bases from J, the junction contained 14 bases not matched to a gene. The CDR3 DNA follows: TGTGCCAGCAGCCCAGAGCGAGGGGGACTAGCGATAAATGAGCAGTTCTTC. This sequence encodes CASSPERGGLAINEQFF. Full variable domain (rest looked up from reference TRBV7-9 and TRBJ2-1): DTGVSQNPRHKITKRGQNVTFRCDPISEHNRLYWYRQTLGQGPEFLTYFQNEAQLEKSRLLSDRFSAERPKGSFSTLEIQRTEQGDSAMYLCASSPERGGLAINEQFFGPGTRLTVL.

V is TRBV7-8 and J is TRBJ2-7; D could derive from TRBD1 or TRBD2 (7 bases each). Germline V gene data show CDR1 as SGHVS and CDR2 as FQNEAQ. This CDR3 is built from 15 residues. Deletions cut 5 bases from V and 1 base from J, with 15 bases between. The CDR3 loop is CASSREQGGSYEQYF. CDR3 in DNA: TGTGCCAGCAGCCGAGAGCAGGGGGGGTCCTACGAGCAGTACTTC.

The table lists this clonotype with a few counts. The rearrangement links TRBV4-1 to TRBJ2-5; D tentatively reads TRBD1 or TRBD2 (5 bases each). CDR1 MGHRA and CDR2 YSYEKL come from the germline V gene. The CDR3 runs to 13 residues. Deletions cut 3 bases from V and 5 bases from J, with 10 bases between. The CDR3 DNA is TGCGCCAGCAGCCAGCCCGGGGCGGAGACCCAGTACTTC. It translates to CASSQPGAETQYF.

This clonotype was observed at least ten times. V gene TRBV6-2 or TRBV6-3 combines with J gene TRBJ2-2; 9 nucleotides line up with TRBD1. This CDR3 contains 14 residues. After removal of 6 bases from V and 6 bases from J, the junction contained 5 bases not matched to a gene. Germline V gene data show CDR1 as MNHEY and CDR2 as SVGEGT. The DNA for the CDR3 is TGTGCCAGCAGGCAAACAGGGGGCGCCGGGGAGCTGTTTTTT. Its protein product is CASRQTGGAGELFF.